This T cell receptor (beta chain) was recovered during a study of T-cell reconstitution after alpha-beta-depleted transplantation in children. The germline gives CDR1 MGHDK, CDR2 SYGVNS. V was clipped by 5 bases and J by 3 bases, with 16 bases between them. This CDR3 region has 15 residues. There are many counts of this clonotype. Antigen: not known. Whole-study findings and limits: The study traced high day-60 TCRbeta diversity in some patients to surviving recipient T cells and thymic progenitors. T-cell counts and diversity were attributed mostly to newly produced T cells one year after transplant. About two months after transplant, alpha-beta T cells reportedly came from several hundred expanded graft clones.

The authors prepared the TCRbeta library with unique molecular identifiers. Using its own MiXCR run on the PCR reads, TCRdb lists one record per CDR3 protein. The sample lists 450,000 to 600,000 distinct CDR3 sequences; about an eighth were seen once. Sequencing used PBMCs, mostly from graft donor cells, obtained 360 days after TCRalphabeta/CD19-depleted stem cell transplant. The TCR sequence derives from a male patient under 18 who had a stem cell transplant for acute myeloid leukemia, so the T cells may come from the graft donor. J is TRBJ1-1 and V is TRBV25-1; D ambiguous. CDR3 loop: CASSPNPEGYTEAFF. The CDR3 DNA is TGTGCCAGCAGTCCCAATCCCGAAGGTTACACTGAAGCTTTCTTT.